The entry below describes one T cell receptor (beta chain). V gave up 3 bases and J gave up 4 bases, with 10 bases separating them. This CDR3 is built from 15 residues. An input of about 0.5 to 1 ug of RNA was subjected to reverse transcription using random hexamers. One entry per CDR3 protein results from TCRdb running MiXCR on the immunoSEQ multiplex PCR reads. The data hold about 100,000 distinct CDR3 sequences, with over 85% observed a single time. The sample originates from a study of CD8 T cells in Susac syndrome. The chain employs TRBV12-3 or TRBV12-4 and TRBJ2-6, with D possibly matching TRBD1 (5 bases). The sequence derives from a human donor in good health. Source material: CD8+ T cells from PBMCs. CDR3 amino acids: CASSLPDNGANVLTF. The CDR3 nucleotides are TGTGCCAGCAGTTTGCCGGACAACGGGGCCAACGTCCTGACTTTC.